Reported below is one T cell receptor beta chain. Sequencing was performed with immunoSEQ multiplex PCR; in TCRdb, only in-frame clones are kept and a portion is missing. Of a few hundred thousand clones listed, roughly 90% are singletons. The data were obtained in a study of blood T cell repertoires in COVID-19. V lost 5 bases and J lost 1, with 8 bases in between. Per the germline V gene, CDR1 is MDHEN and CDR2 is SYDVKM. The CDR3 sequence is 13 residues long. The receptor was isolated from a man aged 35 to 55 with acute or convalescent COVID-19. This rearrangement joins TRBV28 to TRBJ2-5; D gene ambiguous. Sequencing was performed on peripheral blood. CDR3 amino acids: CASSPPPQETQYF. For the CDR3, the DNA is TGTGCCAGCAGTCCTCCCCCCCAAGAGACCCAGTACTTC.